This T cell receptor (beta chain) emerged from a study of T cells after yellow fever vaccination. The ends lost 4 bases at V and 8 bases at J; junction bases unmatched: 2. The CDR3 is made up of 13 amino acids. Germline CDR1 is SGHRS and CDR2 is YFSETQ. Template switching by 5'RACE produced TCR cDNA, adding a universal primer site and UMIs. TCRdb re-called the 5' RACE reads with MiXCR, one entry per CDR3 protein. The data show hundreds of thousands of distinct CDR3 sequences, roughly 3.5% seen once. This TCR derives from a young man who received the YFV17D yellow fever vaccine. The chain carries TRBV5-1 and TRBJ2-1; 11 bases agree with TRBD2. Sequences were derived from PBMCs, sampled on the day of the yellow fever booster vaccination. The CDR3 loop reads CASSGGLADEQFF. CDR3 nucleotides: TGCGCCAGCAGCGGGGGACTAGCGGATGAGCAGTTCTTC.